This record looks at one T cell receptor (beta chain) sequence and its context. The V end was cut by 5 bases, the J end by 4 bases, with 15 bases between. The germline V gene encodes CDR1 SGHDN and CDR2 FVKESK. The CDR3 runs to 15 residues. This entry is derived from a study of cytomegalovirus exposure and HLA in healthy donors. Primers for the PCR totalled 60 Vbeta and 13 Jbeta. Sequencing was performed with immunoSEQ multiplex PCR; in TCRdb, only in-frame clones are kept and a portion is missing. The data show around 160,000 clones, 70% to 90% seen once. Sequencing was done on a sample of PBMCs. The J gene is TRBJ2-1, the V gene TRBV14; D unresolved. The sequence came from a man aged 18 to 35 in good health and CMV-seropositive. CDR3 coding DNA: TGTGCCAGCAGCGCCCGAATAGCCCATTACAATGAGCAGTTCTTC. Translated, it gives CASSARIAHYNEQFF.